Shown below are 21 T cell receptor beta chains from a single sample sequenced in a study of blood T cell repertoires in COVID-19. TCRdb keeps only in-frame clones here, not all; method: immunoSEQ multiplex PCR. The sample yields roughly 300,000 clones, about 92% seen once. Input material: PBMCs or T cells enriched from blood (not recorded which). These receptors originate from a woman in her twenties or thirties who had recovered from COVID-19.

V usage is TRBV27 and J usage is TRBJ2-6, with a weak D call TRBD1 (6 bases). CDR3 length equals 18 residues. Between the trimmed V and J ends, which lost 6 bases and 1 base, there was a span of 19 bases. Germline assignment: CDR1 MNHEY and CDR2 SMNVEV (reference sequence). The CDR3 coding sequence is TGTGCCAGCAGCTTAAAGGACAGTCGCCGTTCTGGGGCCAACGTCCTGACTTTC. Amino acids: CASSLKDSRRSGANVLTF.

This clone came up once. The rearrangement uses TRBV6-1 and TRBJ1-5; no reliable D call. Per germline, CDR1 MNHNS and CDR2 SASEGT. Deletions cut 1 base from V and 11 bases from J, with 15 bases between. There are 14 residues in the CDR3. The CDR3 loop is CASSEGTARVAQHF. CDR3 sequence (DNA): TGTGCCAGCAGTGAAGGTACGGCCCGGGTGGCCCAGCATTTT.

The count of this clone is one. The genes are TRBV5-8 and TRBJ1-2, with D hard to call. Germline V gives CDR1 SGHTS, CDR2 YDEGEE. Trimming cost V 4 bases and J 11 bases, with 9 bases left between them. The CDR3 is made up of 10 amino acids. CDR3 amino acids: CASSHTNYTF. The CDR3 DNA reads as TGTGCCAGCAGCCACACCAATTACACCTTC.

The chain uses TRBV19 and TRBJ1-2, with 7 bases matching TRBD1. Germline CDR1 is LNHDA and CDR2 is SQIVND (reference sequence). This CDR3 contains 13 residues. Losses at the gene ends were 6 bases for V and 8 bases for J; bases not matched to a gene: 9. The CDR3 sequence is CASSRQGADGYTF. DNA of the CDR3: TGTGCCAGTAGCCGACAGGGTGCGGACGGCTACACCTTC.

This sequence joins TRBV30 and TRBJ1-2, with 11 bases identical to TRBD1. The germline gives CDR1 GTSNPN, CDR2 SVGIG (reference sequence). This CDR3 has 11 amino acids. With V trimmed by 7 bases and J by 7 bases, 2 bases remained unmatched. The CDR3 bases are TGTGCCTCGGACAGGGGGCTTGGCTACACCTTC. Residues: CASDRGLGYTF. Variable domain in full (rest from reference TRBV30 and TRBJ1-2): SQTIHQWPATLVQPVGSPLSLECTVEGTSNPNLYWYRQAAGRGLQLLFYSVGIGQISSEVPQNLSASRPQDRQFILSSKKLLLSDSGFYLCASDRGLGYTFGSGTRLTVV.

This chain connects TRBV5-1 to TRBJ1-2; TRBD1 aligns across 11 bases. The CDR3 runs to 14 residues. V lost 4 bases, J lost 8 bases, and 7 bases stayed unmatched. Germline V gives CDR1 SGHRS, CDR2 YFSETQ. The chain's CDR3 is CASSPGQGAGGYTF. The CDR3 DNA sequence: TGCGCCAGCAGCCCTGGACAGGGGGCTGGAGGCTACACCTTC.

The chain couples TRBV7-2 to TRBJ2-7; no reliable D call. V lost 5 bases, J lost 2 bases, and 13 bases lay in between. Germline V gene sequence: CDR1 SGHTA, CDR2 FQGNSA. CDR3 size: 14 residues. The chain's CDR3 is CASSPHNFPYEQYF. CDR3 bases: TGTGCCAGCAGCCCACACAATTTCCCCTACGAGCAGTACTTC.

The chain couples TRBV11-3 to TRBJ2-7; no reliable D call. This CDR3 is 14 amino acids long. V dropped 7 bases and J dropped 4 bases, with 17 bases sitting between them. CDR1 is SGHNT, CDR2 YENEEA, per germline. The CDR3 reads CASTVMASSYEQYF. The CDR3 DNA follows: TGTGCCAGCACTGTAATGGCTTCTAGTTACGAGCAGTACTTC.

This rearrangement joins TRBV11-1 to TRBJ2-3, with 9 bases aligning to TRBD1. This CDR3 region has 15 residues. Unmatched junction bases numbered 6, after V lost 5 bases and J lost 3 bases. Germline assignment: CDR1 SGHAT and CDR2 FQDESV (reference sequence). CDR3 DNA sequence: TGTGCCAGCAGCCTATCCGGACAGGGGACAGATACGCAGTATTTT. Protein: CASSLSGQGTDTQYF.

The chain recombines TRBV5-4 with TRBJ2-5, with 7 nucleotides matching TRBD2. Germline CDR1 is SGHNT and CDR2 is YYREEE (reference sequence). This CDR3 spans 19 amino acids. The V segment lost 0 bases and the J segment 4 bases; nucleotides outside the gene matches: 18. The CDR3 reads CASSLGGEAGTSRGETQYF. Written as DNA, the CDR3 is TGTGCCAGCAGCTTGGGGGGGGAAGCGGGAACAAGCCGGGGAGAGACCCAGTACTTC.

V gene TRBV20-1 combines with J gene TRBJ2-1; 9 bases map to TRBD2. Trimming cost V 3 bases and J 7 bases; bases outside gene matches: 4. Germline CDR1 DFQATT, CDR2 SNEGSKA (reference sequence). This CDR3 contains 13 residues. CDR3 in DNA: TGCAGTGCTAGTAATAGCGGGAGTAATGAGCAGTTCTTC. Protein: CSASNSGSNEQFF.

This clone has a handful of counts. The chain uses TRBV30 and TRBJ1-5, with 7 bases lining up with TRBD1. The CDR3 runs 15 residues. Germline-derived CDR1 and CDR2 are GTSNPN and SVGIG (reference sequence). Unmatched junction bases numbered 4, after V lost 0 bases and J lost 2 bases. CDR3 coding DNA: TGTGCCTGGAGTGTACAAGGACAGGGCAATCAGCCCCAGCATTTT. The encoded protein is CAWSVQGQGNQPQHF.

The gene calls are TRBV12-3 or TRBV12-4 and TRBJ2-7; 9 bases align to TRBD1. CDR3 size: 13 residues. V lost 5 bases and J lost 4; bases outside the gene matches: 3. The CDR3 DNA follows: TGTGCCAGCAGTAAACAGGGGGCGTACGAGCAGTACTTC. This encodes CASSKQGAYEQYF.

This clone showed up just once. This rearrangement joins TRBV7-2 to TRBJ1-1; D remains unclear. The germline gives CDR1 SGHTA, CDR2 FQGNSA. CDR3 length equals 13 residues. The V end was cut by 0 bases, the J end by 4 bases, with 6 bases between. The DNA of the CDR3 is TGTGCCAGCAGCTTAGCGATCAGCACTGAAGCTTTCTTT. Protein: CASSLAISTEAFF.

The gene calls are TRBV29-1 and TRBJ1-2; 11 bases map to TRBD1. This CDR3 comprises 13 residues. V shed 3 bases and J 7 bases; nucleotides not matched to a gene: 4. The germline V gene encodes CDR1 SQVTM and CDR2 ANQGSEA. The CDR3 here is CSVDLGTGGGYTF. The CDR3 coding sequence is TGCAGCGTTGACCTCGGGACAGGGGGTGGCTACACCTTC.

The chain employs TRBV7-9 and TRBJ1-5, with D possibly matching TRBD1 (6 bases). Germline lookup yields CDR1 SEHNR and CDR2 FQNEAQ (reference sequence). The CDR3 totals 16 residues. V was pared by 6 bases and J by 1 base, with 16 bases between. CDR3 region: CASRHWKQGSNQPQHF. In nucleotides, the CDR3 is TGTGCCAGCAGACACTGGAAACAGGGAAGCAATCAGCCCCAGCATTTT.

The chain joins TRBV11-3 to TRBJ2-7; D ambiguous. Germline-derived CDR1 and CDR2 are SGHNT and YENEEA. Trimming removed 4 bases from V and 0 bases from J, with 10 bases in between. The CDR3 covers 14 residues. CDR3 coding DNA: TGTGCCAGCAGCTCGATACTTGGCTCCTACGAGCAGTACTTC. It specifies CASSSILGSYEQYF.

This sequence joins TRBV10-3 and TRBJ2-7, with 8 bases identical to TRBD2. CDR1 and CDR2 from the germline V gene are ENHRY and SYGVKD. J gave up 3 bases and V 3 bases, and 10 bases lay outside the gene matches. The CDR3 covers 16 residues. The CDR3 coding sequence is TGTGCCATCAGTGACCCCGGTTACAGCGGGGGCTACGAGCAGTACTTC. Translating it yields CAISDPGYSGGYEQYF.

This clone was counted once. The chain joins TRBV4-1 to TRBJ2-5; 10 bases match TRBD1. This CDR3 comprises 15 residues. With V trimmed by 2 bases and J by 7 bases, 7 bases remained unmatched. The germline V gene has CDR1 MGHRA and CDR2 YSYEKL. CDR3 residues: CASSQSTGGAGTQYF. For the CDR3, the DNA is TGCGCCAGCAGCCAATCGACAGGGGGCGCGGGGACCCAGTACTTC.

This clone has just one count. The chain employs TRBV7-2 and TRBJ1-3, with unresolved D. V gave up 1 base and J gave up 0 bases, with 7 bases separating them. CDR1 is SGHTA and CDR2 is FQGNSA in the germline V gene. The CDR3 loop spans 15 amino acids. For the CDR3, the DNA is TGTGCCAGCAGCTTAGTGGCAGTCTCTGGAAACACCATATATTTT. It is translated as CASSLVAVSGNTIYF.

To note about this clone: One end of the junction does not line up with germline, which may come from a read error. The chain carries TRBV7-9 and TRBJ1-2; D gene uncertain. Germline values: CDR1 SEHNR, CDR2 FQNEAQ (reference sequence). CDR3 length: 12 residues. The CDR3, as DNA: TGTGCCAGCCGGCAGGTCGGCAGGTCGTTCCCCTTC. As protein: CASRQVGRSFPF. The full variable domain, with the rest looked up from reference TRBV7-9 and TRBJ1-2, is DTGVSQNPRHKITKRGQNVTFRCDPISEHNRLYWYRQTLGQGPEFLTYFQNEAQLEKSRLLSDRFSAERPKGSFSTLEIQRTEQGDSAMYLCASRQVGRSFPFGSGTRLTVV.